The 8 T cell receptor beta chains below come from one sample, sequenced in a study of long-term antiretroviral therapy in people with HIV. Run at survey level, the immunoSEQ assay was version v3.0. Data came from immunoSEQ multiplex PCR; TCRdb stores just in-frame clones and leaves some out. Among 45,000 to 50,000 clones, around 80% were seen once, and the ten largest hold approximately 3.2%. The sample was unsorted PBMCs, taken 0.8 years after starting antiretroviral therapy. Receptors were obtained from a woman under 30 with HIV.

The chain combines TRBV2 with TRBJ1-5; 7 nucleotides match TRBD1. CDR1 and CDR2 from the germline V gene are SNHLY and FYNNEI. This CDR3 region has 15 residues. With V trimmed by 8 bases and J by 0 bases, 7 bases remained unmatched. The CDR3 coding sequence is TGTGCCAGCGCCATGAGACAGGGTAGCAATCAGCCCCAGCATTTT. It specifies CASAMRQGSNQPQHF.

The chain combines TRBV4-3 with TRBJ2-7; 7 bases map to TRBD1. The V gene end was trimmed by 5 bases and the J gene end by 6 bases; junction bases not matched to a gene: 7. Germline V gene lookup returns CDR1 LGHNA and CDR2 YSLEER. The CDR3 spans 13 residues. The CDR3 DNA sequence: TGCGCCAGCAGCTATTACGCAGGGGGCGAGCAGTACTTC. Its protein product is CASSYYAGGEQYF.

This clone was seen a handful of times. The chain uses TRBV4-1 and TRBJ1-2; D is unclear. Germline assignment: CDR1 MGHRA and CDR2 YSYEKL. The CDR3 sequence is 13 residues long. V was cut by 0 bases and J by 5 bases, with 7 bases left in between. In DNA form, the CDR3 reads TGCGCCAGCAGCCAAGATTCAGGTTATGGCTACACCTTC. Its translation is CASSQDSGYGYTF.

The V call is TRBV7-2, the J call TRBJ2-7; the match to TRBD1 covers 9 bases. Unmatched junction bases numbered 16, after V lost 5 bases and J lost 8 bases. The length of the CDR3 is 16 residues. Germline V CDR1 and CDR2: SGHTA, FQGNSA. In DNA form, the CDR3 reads TGTGCCAGCAGCGCCAGACCCGGGACAGGGAGTAGTCAGCAGTACTTC. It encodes CASSARPGTGSSQQYF.

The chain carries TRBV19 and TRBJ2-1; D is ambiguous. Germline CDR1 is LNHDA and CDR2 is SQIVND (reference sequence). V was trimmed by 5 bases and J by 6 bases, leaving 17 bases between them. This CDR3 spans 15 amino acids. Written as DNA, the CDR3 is TGTGCCAGTAGTCTGGGTACACCCCCGGGCAATGAGCAGTTCTTC. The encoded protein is CASSLGTPPGNEQFF.

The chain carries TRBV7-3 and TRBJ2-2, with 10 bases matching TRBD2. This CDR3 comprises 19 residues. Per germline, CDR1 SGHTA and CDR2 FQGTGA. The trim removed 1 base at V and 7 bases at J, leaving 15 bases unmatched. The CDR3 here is CASSLNVYRTSGGDGELFF. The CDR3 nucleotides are TGTGCCAGCAGCTTAAACGTCTACAGGACTAGCGGAGGCGACGGGGAGCTGTTTTTT.

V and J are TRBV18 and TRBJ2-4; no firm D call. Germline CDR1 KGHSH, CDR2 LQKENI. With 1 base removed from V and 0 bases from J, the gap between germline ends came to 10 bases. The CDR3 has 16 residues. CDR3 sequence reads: CASSPLSPGAKNIQYF. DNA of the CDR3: TGTGCCAGCTCACCACTTTCTCCGGGAGCCAAAAACATTCAGTACTTC.

CDR3 amino acids: CASSHGGILQGANTEAFF. CDR3 DNA sequence: TGTGCCAGCAGCCACGGGGGGATATTACAGGGGGCGAACACTGAAGCTTTCTTT. The V gene is TRBV5-5, the J gene TRBJ1-1; 9 bases line up with TRBD1. The CDR3 has 18 amino acids. V trimming: 4 bases; J trimming: 1 base; junction bases outside the gene matches: 14. The germline V gene encodes CDR1 SGHKS and CDR2 YYEKEE (reference sequence).